Listed here are 31 T cell receptor beta chains from one sample, sequenced in a study of low-dose radiotherapy and immunotherapy resistance in tumors. Priming of first-strand cDNA relied on TRAV- and TRBV-specific primers (covering alpha and beta chains). The PCR that amplified TCRs ran for around 22 cycles, relying on a constant-region primer and a V-primer adapter. TCRdb recomputed calls from the reads with MiXCR, one row per CDR3 protein. The sample shows under 90,000 distinct CDR3 sequences, roughly 30% of them seen only once. The time point denotes: before trial treatment. Material: PBMCs, obtained before treatment. The receptors stem from a female donor with ovarian cancer.

In this sample, this clonotype turned up many times. The CDR3 loop is CASSISPAGGPYEQYF. DNA for the CDR3: TGTGCCAGTAGTATATCCCCTGCGGGAGGGCCCTACGAGCAGTACTTC. The chain joins TRBV19 to TRBJ2-7; TRBD2 matches at 9 bases. The length of the CDR3 is 16 residues. CDR1 and CDR2 (germline): LNHDA, SQIVND (reference sequence). The J segment lost 2 bases and the V segment lost 2 bases, leaving 7 bases of the junction unmatched.

The gene calls are TRBV4-2 and TRBJ2-2; TRBD1 aligns across 9 bases. This CDR3 comprises 16 residues. V dropped 2 bases and J dropped 2; count of bases not matched to a gene: 3. CDR1 LGHNA and CDR2 YNFKEQ come from the germline V gene. CDR3 residues: CASSQPGQGNTGELFF. DNA of the CDR3: TGTGCCAGCAGCCAACCGGGACAGGGCAACACCGGGGAGCTGTTTTTT.

In its sample, this clonotype ranks as medium-sized. The chain recombines TRBV5-6 with TRBJ2-1; D is tentatively TRBD1 or TRBD2 (5 bases each). Germline CDR1 SGHDT, CDR2 YYEEEE. The CDR3 extends over 15 amino acids. V was pared by 2 bases and J by 7 bases, with 16 bases between. The CDR3 DNA sequence: TGTGCCAGCAGCTTCAATGCCGGGACCGGGAATGAGCAGTTCTTC. It specifies CASSFNAGTGNEQFF.

This clonotype was seen many times. V gene TRBV6-6 combines with J gene TRBJ1-5; D call uncertain. V was clipped by 8 bases and J by 1 base, with 18 bases between them. The CDR3 contains 16 residues. Germline V CDR1 and CDR2: MNHNY, SVGAGI (reference sequence). As DNA, the CDR3 is TGTGCCAGCGCCCTCGGGTTGGTGGCGAGCAATCAGCCCCAGCATTTT. Translation gives CASALGLVASNQPQHF.

There are a few counts of this clonotype. This sequence joins TRBV9 and TRBJ2-4; D is uncertain. CDR3 length equals 13 residues. Germline CDR1 is SGDLS and CDR2 is YYNGEE. The V gene lost 1 base and the J gene lost 4 bases, with 6 bases spanning the gap. The CDR3 DNA reads TGTGCCAGCAGCGTATCCCAGAAAAACATTCAGTACTTC. Its protein is CASSVSQKNIQYF.

A note on this clonotype: It is likely a read error: a sequence one base away is far more abundant. The chain employs TRBV7-8 and TRBJ2-1; 11 nucleotides agree with TRBD1. V lost 5 bases, J lost 10 bases, and 10 bases stayed unmatched. The CDR3 has 15 residues. Germline V gene data show CDR1 as SGHVS and CDR2 as FQNEAQ. CDR3 loop: CASSPRDRGSYEQFF. The CDR3 nucleotides read TGTGCCAGCAGCCCAAGGGACAGGGGGAGCTACGAGCAGTTCTTC. Supplemented by reference TRBV7-8 and TRBJ2-1, the full variable domain reads GAGVSQSPRYKVAKRGQDVALRCDPISGHVSLFWYQQALGQGPEFLTYFQNEAQLDKSGLPSDRFFAERPEGSVSTLKIQRTQQEDSAVYLCASSPRDRGSYEQFFGPGTRLTVL.

This clonotype was counted between two and nine times. The chain links TRBV5-1 to TRBJ2-7; TRBD2 matches at 7 bases. The V gene end was trimmed by 1 base and the J gene end by 8 bases; junction bases not matched to a gene: 9. Germline V gives CDR1 SGHRS, CDR2 YFSETQ. This CDR3 is 14 amino acids long. This chain's CDR3 is CASSLSSGVNQQYF. The DNA for the CDR3 is TGCGCCAGCAGCTTGAGCAGCGGGGTCAATCAGCAGTACTTC.

Of note for this clonotype: A junction end diverges from the germline sequence, so it may reflect a read error. The chain uses TRBV11-2 and TRBJ2-6, with 10 bases matching TRBD1. The CDR3 runs to 19 residues. The V gene's germline CDR1 is SGHAT and CDR2 FQNNGV. The CDR3 protein is CDSSFPLDRGDSGANVLTF. CDR3 nucleotide sequence: TGTGACAGCAGCTTTCCCTTGGACAGGGGGGACTCTGGGGCCAACGTCCTGACTTTC.

This clonotype has only a few counts. This sequence joins TRBV9 and TRBJ2-5; D ambiguous. CDR3 length: 15 amino acids. The V gene lost 1 base and the J gene lost 2 bases, with 12 bases spanning the gap. Per germline, CDR1 SGDLS and CDR2 YYNGEE. The CDR3 nucleotides read TGTGCCAGCAGCGTAATTGGTAGGGTTCAAGAGACCCAGTACTTC. It yields the protein CASSVIGRVQETQYF.

This clonotype was observed a few times. A far more abundant clone sits one base away, making this likely a read error. The rearrangement links TRBV6-2 or TRBV6-3 to TRBJ2-1; TRBD2 agrees at 12 bases. V shed 6 bases, J shed 10 bases, and the junction held 10 bases outside the gene matches. The CDR3 runs to 15 residues. CDR1 is MNHEY and CDR2 is SVGEGT in the germline V gene. The CDR3 bases are TGTGCCAGCAGCCTAGCGGGAGGGATGTCCTACGAGCAGTTCTTC. This sequence encodes CASSLAGGMSYEQFF.

The J gene is TRBJ1-2, the V gene TRBV30; 9 bases fit TRBD1. The junction had 7 bases not matched to a gene; V was cut back by 2 bases and J by 3 bases. From germline, CDR1 is GTSNPN and CDR2 SVGIG (reference sequence). The CDR3 runs to 15 residues. CDR3 region: CAWSPGQGPHYGYTF. The CDR3 DNA follows: TGTGCCTGGAGTCCGGGACAGGGCCCCCACTATGGCTACACCTTC.

This clonotype was recorded many times. The genes are TRBV2 and TRBJ1-6; D might be TRBD1 (6 bases). V shed 2 bases and J shed 0 bases, with 11 bases lying between them. Germline-derived CDR1 and CDR2 are SNHLY and FYNNEI. The CDR3 covers 17 residues. Here the CDR3 DNA reads TGTGCCAGCAGTGAACAGGGGTCGAGCTCCTATAATTCACCCCTCCACTTT. Translation gives CASSEQGSSSYNSPLHF.

This clonotype was detected ten times or more. The chain has TRBV7-3 and TRBJ2-5, with 14 bases matching TRBD2. The CDR3 length is 14 residues. Germline assignment: CDR1 SGHTA and CDR2 FQGTGA. V was pared by 4 bases and J by 7 bases, with 2 bases of the junction left unmatched. This CDR3 reads CASSSGLAGGTQYF. The CDR3, as DNA: TGTGCCAGCAGCTCCGGACTAGCGGGGGGGACCCAGTACTTC.

In this sample, this clonotype turned up many times. This CDR3 is CASSDPGPSLPNYGYTF. The CDR3, as DNA: TGTGCCAGCAGCGACCCGGGACCCTCGCTCCCTAACTATGGCTACACCTTC. The rearrangement uses TRBV9 and TRBJ1-2, with a possible D match to TRBD1 (5 bases). The germline CDR1 and CDR2 sequences are SGDLS and YYNGEE. V was pared by 3 bases and J by 0 bases, with 18 bases between. The CDR3 consists of 17 residues.

This clonotype was picked up many times. The chain links TRBV19 to TRBJ1-5; D not certain. The V gene lost 5 bases and the J gene lost 0 bases, with 8 bases spanning the gap. This CDR3 has 14 residues. The germline CDR1 and CDR2 sequences are LNHDA and SQIVND (reference sequence). The CDR3 sequence is CASSDKHSNQPQHF. The CDR3 bases are TGTGCCAGTAGTGACAAACATAGCAATCAGCCCCAGCATTTT. Variable domain in full (rest from reference TRBV19 and TRBJ1-5): DGGITQSPKYLFRKEGQNVTLSCEQNLNHDAMYWYRQDPGQGLRLIYYSQIVNDFQKGDIAEGYSVSREKKESFPLTVTSAQKNPTAFYLCASSDKHSNQPQHFGDGTRLSIL.

By share of the sample, this clonotype is medium-sized (0.01 to 0.1%). The chain combines TRBV6-6 with TRBJ1-5, with a tentative D call TRBD1 (5 bases). Germline CDR1 reads MNHNY; CDR2 reads SVGAGI (reference sequence). Trimming removed 4 bases from V and 3 bases from J, with 10 bases in between. The CDR3 is made up of 14 amino acids. CDR3 nucleotide sequence: TGTGCCAGCAGTTCTCAGGGTGACAATCAGCCCCAGCATTTT. Its translation is CASSSQGDNQPQHF.

Only a few counts were recorded for this clonotype. The chain links TRBV7-8 to TRBJ2-2; 9 positions match TRBD1. V was clipped by 5 bases and J by 7 bases; unmatched bases: 8. This CDR3 has 15 residues. CDR1 SGHVS and CDR2 FQNEAQ come from the germline V gene. CDR3 region: CASSAAQGANGELFF. The CDR3 DNA reads as TGTGCCAGCAGCGCAGCACAGGGGGCGAACGGGGAGCTGTTTTTT.

The chain is built from TRBV7-9 and TRBJ2-3; TRBD2 matches 10 bases. This CDR3 is 16 amino acids long. Germline CDR1 is SEHNR and CDR2 is FQNEAQ (reference sequence). V trimming: 5 bases; J trimming: 4 bases; junction bases outside the gene matches: 9. CDR3 coding DNA: TGTGCCAGCAGCATAAGTGGCCTAGCGGGAGCAGATACGCAGTATTTT. This translates into CASSISGLAGADTQYF.

V gene TRBV5-1 combines with J gene TRBJ1-1; 9 bases agree with TRBD1. The CDR3 totals 15 residues. Germline V gives CDR1 SGHRS, CDR2 YFSETQ. The ends lost 4 bases at V and 5 bases at J; junction bases unmatched: 9. CDR3 in DNA: TGCGCCAGCAGCCAATTTGACAGGGGGTGGACTGAAGCTTTCTTT. Translating gives CASSQFDRGWTEAFF.

The chain links TRBV6-5 to TRBJ1-1; tentatively, D is TRBD1 (5 bases). The CDR3 contains 13 residues. The germline CDR1 and CDR2 sequences are MNHEY and SVGAGI. Trimming pared 8 bases from V and 11 bases from J, leaving 21 bases between. CDR3 region: CASSQGGGRAAFF. DNA of the CDR3: TGTGCCAGCTCCCAAGGCGGGGGTCGCGCGGCTTTCTTT.

This clonotype was found once. This chain uses TRBV6-2 or TRBV6-3 with TRBJ1-3; TRBD1 agrees at 8 bases. Germline CDR1 MNHEY, CDR2 SVGEGT. The CDR3 loop spans 16 amino acids. V lost 6 bases, J lost 5 bases, and 12 bases stayed unmatched. The CDR3 region has the DNA TGTGCCAGCAGGCCTTCAGGGGGCGGGGAACGAAACACCATATATTTT. Translated, it gives CASRPSGGGERNTIYF.

V usage is TRBV2 and J usage is TRBJ2-5; weak D call: TRBD1 (7 bases). CDR3 size: 15 residues. Trimming pared 6 bases from V and 7 bases from J, leaving 21 bases between. CDR1 is SNHLY, CDR2 FYNNEI, per germline. The CDR3 DNA reads TGTGCCAGCAGGGTTGGCGGGACAGCCGGCGGGACCCAGTACTTC. Translation: CASRVGGTAGGTQYF.

This clonotype was observed at least ten times. The V call is TRBV2, the J call TRBJ2-1; 10 bases fit TRBD2. This CDR3 region has 17 residues. The germline V gene has CDR1 SNHLY and CDR2 FYNNEI. V was pared by 5 bases and J by 3 bases, with 10 bases of the junction left unmatched. CDR3 amino acids: CASSFLAGGRIYNEQFF. Written as DNA, the CDR3 is TGTGCCAGCAGTTTTTTAGCGGGAGGAAGGATCTACAATGAGCAGTTCTTC.

The rearrangement uses TRBV28 and TRBJ1-1, with a tentative D call TRBD1 (5 bases). CDR3 length: 13 amino acids. Trimming shortened V by 4 bases and J by 5 bases, and 11 bases separated the two germline ends. CDR1 and CDR2 from the germline V gene are MDHEN and SYDVKM. Here the CDR3 reads CASSSHQGTEAFF. CDR3 nucleotide sequence: TGTGCCAGCAGTTCCCATCAGGGTACTGAAGCTTTCTTT.

With regard to this clonotype: At one end, the junction sequence differs from germline, possibly due to a read error. V gene TRBV20-1 combines with J gene TRBJ1-1, with TRBD1 as a possible D gene (6 bases). The germline V gene has CDR1 DFQATT and CDR2 SNEGSKA (reference sequence). The CDR3 runs to 14 residues. The CDR3 nucleotides read TGCAGTGTTAGAGTCCCTGGGACAACGACTGAAGCTTTCTTT. Translation gives CSVRVPGTTTEAFF.

This chain connects TRBV5-8 to TRBJ2-4; D is ambiguous. Trimming left V 0 bases short and J 10 bases short, with 8 bases between. Germline CDR1 SGHTS, CDR2 YDEGEE. The CDR3 is 12 residues long. The CDR3 reads CASSLGSQIQYF. The CDR3 coding sequence is TGTGCCAGCAGCTTGGGATCGCAGATTCAGTACTTC.

The chain couples TRBV7-2 to TRBJ2-5, with D hard to call. Trimming stripped 4 bases from V and 4 bases from J, with 4 bases between. In germline, CDR1 is SGHTA, CDR2 FQGNSA. The CDR3 covers 11 residues. CDR3 nucleotides: TGTGCCAGCAGCTATCGAGAGACCCAGTACTTC. This translates into CASSYRETQYF.

This clonotype was recorded at least ten times. CDR3 amino acids: CASRSGGSADTQYF. CDR3 DNA sequence: TGTGCCAGTAGGAGCGGGGGCAGCGCAGATACGCAGTATTTT. V is TRBV19 and J is TRBJ2-3; 8 bases are a match to TRBD2. The CDR3 consists of 14 residues. The germline V gene encodes CDR1 LNHDA and CDR2 SQIVND (reference sequence). V dropped 6 bases and J dropped 4; count of bases not matched to a gene: 6.

The chain joins TRBV11-2 to TRBJ2-7, with D uncertain. Germline-derived CDR1 and CDR2 are SGHAT and FQNNGV. V lost 1 base and J 0 bases, leaving 13 bases between the germline ends. The CDR3 sequence is 16 residues long. For the CDR3, the DNA is TGTGCCAGCAGCTTAGTCGGTCGGACCTTCTCCTACGAGCAGTACTTC. This translates into CASSLVGRTFSYEQYF.

This clonotype is a singleton in its sample. V usage is TRBV6-2 or TRBV6-3 and J usage is TRBJ2-1; 14 bases align to TRBD2. The J segment lost 0 bases and the V segment lost 5 bases, leaving 9 bases of the junction unmatched. Germline V CDR1 and CDR2: MNHEY, SVGEGT. This CDR3 comprises 19 residues. The CDR3 region is CASSPLTSGRASSYNEQFF. In nucleotides, the CDR3 is TGTGCCAGCAGTCCTCTGACTAGCGGGAGGGCTAGCTCCTACAATGAGCAGTTCTTC.

This clonotype has more than one count but fewer than ten. This probably arose from a read error, given a far larger clone one base away. The genes are TRBV7-7 and TRBJ2-1; 11 nucleotides line up with TRBD2. From germline, CDR1 is SSHAT and CDR2 FNYEAQ (reference sequence). V shed 1 base, J shed 2 bases, and the junction held 1 base outside the gene matches. There are 16 residues in the CDR3. This chain's CDR3 is CASSLGTSGPYNEQFF. Written as DNA, the CDR3 is TGTGCCAGCAGCTTAGGGACTAGCGGGCCCTACAATGAGCAGTTCTTC.